The T cell receptor (beta chain) described here comes from a study of OX40 agonist ivuxolimab in advanced cancers. Germline assignment: CDR1 SNHLY and CDR2 FYNNEI. The CDR3 contains 16 residues. V lost 7 bases and J lost 5; bases outside the gene matches: 9. Generated by immunoSEQ multiplex PCR, the TCRdb table keeps only in-frame clones and is missing some. Among tens of thousands of clones, approximately 85% were seen once, and the ten largest hold approximately 5.5%. The genes are TRBV2 and TRBJ2-1; 12 bases align to TRBD2. Sequencing was performed on CD4+ or CD8+ T cells sorted from blood, taken in a trial of the OX40 agonist ivuxolimab. This receptor was obtained from an adult with an advanced solid tumor such as melanoma, head and neck, liver or kidney cancer. The CDR3 nucleotides read TGTGCCAGCAACAGGGTACTAGCGGGGGGAAACAATGAGCAGTTCTTC. This gives the protein CASNRVLAGGNNEQFF.